The 15 T cell receptor beta chains below were found in one sample sequenced in a study of spatial heterogeneity in lung cancer. The sample's time point: blood at routine non-recurrence follow-up after resection. MiXCR, run by TCRdb on the 5' RACE reads, gives a single entry per CDR3 protein. The table shows 15,000 to 20,000 distinct CDR3 sequences, with 15% to 20% occurring only once. The sequences come from PBMCs, collected at follow-up. The receptor source for this set is a male donor with early-stage non-small cell lung cancer.

The DNA for the CDR3 is TGTGCCAGCAGTGCCCCTGGACGGATGAACACTGAAGCTTTCTTT. Translated, it gives CASSAPGRMNTEAFF. V gene TRBV12-3 or TRBV12-4 combines with J gene TRBJ1-1, with unresolved D. The CDR3 contains 15 residues. V dropped 5 bases and J dropped 0 bases, with 13 bases sitting between them.

The rearrangement links TRBV6-2 or TRBV6-3 to TRBJ2-1, with TRBD2 matching over 12 bases. V lost 7 bases and J lost 3; bases outside the gene matches: 4. The CDR3 contains 15 residues. Looked up from germline, CDR1 is MNHEY and CDR2 is SVGEGT. This CDR3 is CASTRLAGDYNEQFF. The CDR3 DNA reads as TGTGCCAGCACCCGACTAGCGGGGGACTACAATGAGCAGTTCTTC.

This chain uses TRBV12-3 or TRBV12-4 with TRBJ1-5; no definite D call. The V gene lost 7 bases and the J gene lost 7 bases, with 14 bases spanning the gap. The CDR3 length is 13 residues. CDR3 sequence (DNA): TGTGCCAGCATTTCCGGAGGAGGACAGCCCCAGCATTTT. This encodes CASISGGGQPQHF.

The chain couples TRBV6-2 or TRBV6-3 to TRBJ2-3; 10 bases map to TRBD2. Unmatched junction bases numbered 6, after V lost 6 bases and J lost 3 bases. Per germline, CDR1 MNHEY and CDR2 SVGEGT. This CDR3 spans 15 amino acids. CDR3 protein: CASREAGGPTDTQYF. DNA of the CDR3: TGTGCCAGCAGAGAAGCGGGGGGGCCGACAGATACGCAGTATTTT.

About this clonotype itself: At one end the junction does not follow the germline gene, possibly because of a read error. The chain links TRBV7-7 to TRBJ2-1; maybe TRBD1 (6 bases). This CDR3 is 13 amino acids long. The V gene's germline CDR1 is SSHAT and CDR2 FNYEAQ (reference sequence). CDR3 sequence reads: CASSADSYNEQFF. The CDR3 bases are TGTGCTAGCAGCGCGGACAGCTACAATGAGCAGTTCTTC.

This clonotype appeared a few times. The gene calls are TRBV6-6 and TRBJ2-6; D not certain. This CDR3 has 18 amino acids. V shed 6 bases and J shed 0 bases, with 18 bases lying between them. Germline V gene lookup returns CDR1 MNHNY and CDR2 SVGAGI (reference sequence). CDR3 nucleotides: TGTGCCAGCAGAACGGCTAGGGATCTACACTCTGGGGCCAACGTCCTGACTTTC. This encodes CASRTARDLHSGANVLTF.

This clonotype was observed at least ten times. The chain combines TRBV18 with TRBJ2-7; perhaps TRBD1 as D (6 bases). The CDR3 sequence is 13 residues long. V dropped 5 bases and J dropped 2 bases, with 10 bases sitting between them. Germline lookup yields CDR1 KGHSH and CDR2 LQKENI. The CDR3 here is CASSRTETYEQYF. The CDR3 DNA is TGTGCCAGCTCAAGGACAGAAACCTACGAGCAGTACTTC.

This clonotype was seen a few times. The chain is built from TRBV7-3 and TRBJ2-1; 13 bases map to TRBD2. The J segment lost 1 base and the V segment lost 4 bases, leaving 10 bases of the junction unmatched. This CDR3 is 19 amino acids long. Per germline, CDR1 SGHTA and CDR2 FQGTGA. The CDR3 DNA is TGTGCCAGCAGCTCGGCGGATGGACTAGCGGGGGAGTCCTACAATGAGCAGTTCTTC. This sequence encodes CASSSADGLAGESYNEQFF.

This clonotype has only a few counts. The chain combines TRBV5-1 with TRBJ2-6; D is perhaps TRBD1 or TRBD2 (6 bases each). The V end lost 7 bases, the J end lost 0 bases, and 14 bases lay between the germline ends. Germline CDR1 SGHRS, CDR2 YFSETQ. This CDR3 is 16 amino acids long. The chain's CDR3 is CASVPRGDSGANVLTF. The CDR3 DNA follows: TGCGCCAGCGTGCCAAGGGGGGACTCTGGGGCCAACGTCCTGACTTTC.

The CDR3 sequence: CASTEENTGELFF. CDR3 bases: TGTGCCAGCACTGAGGAGAACACCGGGGAGCTGTTTTTT. V and J are TRBV2 and TRBJ2-2; the D is unclear. Germline loops: CDR1 SNHLY, CDR2 FYNNEI. With 7 bases removed from V and 1 base from J, the gap between germline ends came to 7 bases. The CDR3 loop spans 13 amino acids.

In its sample, this clonotype was seen many times. The genes are TRBV24-1 and TRBJ1-4; D is uncertain. From germline, CDR1 is KGHDR and CDR2 SFDVKD. This CDR3 has 14 amino acids. V was clipped by 3 bases and J by 3 bases, with 7 bases between them. DNA of the CDR3: TGTGCCACCAGTGATAACTTTCCTAATGAAAAACTGTTTTTT. As protein: CATSDNFPNEKLFF.

This clonotype was observed at least ten times. The chain combines TRBV5-1 with TRBJ1-4; D ambiguous. The germline V gene encodes CDR1 SGHRS and CDR2 YFSETQ. Trimming removed 0 bases at V and 6 bases at J, with 12 bases between. The CDR3 loop spans 15 amino acids. In DNA form, the CDR3 reads TGCGCCAGCAGCTTGGCCGGTCTTACCCATGAAAAACTGTTTTTT. It specifies CASSLAGLTHEKLFF.

Within the sample, this clonotype is medium-sized. The chain couples TRBV5-1 to TRBJ2-5; TRBD1 agrees at 7 bases. CDR1 and CDR2 from the germline V gene are SGHRS and YFSETQ. This CDR3 has 14 residues. With 4 bases clipped from V and 2 bases from J, the junction kept 5 bases outside the gene matches. In nucleotides, the CDR3 is TGCGCCAGCAGCGCGTGGGACAGACAAGAGACCCAGTACTTC. It is translated as CASSAWDRQETQYF. The full variable domain, in which reference TRBV5-1 and TRBJ2-5 provide the parts outside the CDR3, is KAGVTQTPRYLIKTRGQQVTLSCSPISGHRSVSWYQQTPGQGLQFLFEYFSETQRNKGNFPGRFSGRQFSNSRSEMNVSTLELGDSALYLCASSAWDRQETQYFGPGTRLLVL.

The rearrangement joins TRBV7-9 to TRBJ1-6, with TRBD1 matching over 7 bases. Germline assignment: CDR1 SEHNR and CDR2 FQNEAQ (reference sequence). The CDR3 is 14 residues long. The ends lost 5 bases at V and 7 bases at J; junction bases unmatched: 5. The CDR3 sequence: CASSRDSINSPLHF. The CDR3 region has the DNA TGTGCCAGCAGCCGGGACAGTATAAATTCACCCCTCCACTTT.

V is TRBV4-3 and J is TRBJ1-5; D is uncertain. Trimming removed 0 bases at V and 5 bases at J, with 5 bases between. CDR1 is LGHNA, CDR2 YSLEER, per germline. This CDR3 has 13 amino acids. The CDR3 DNA follows: TGCGCCAGCAGCCAAGAGATCTATCAGCCCCAGCATTTT. Residues: CASSQEIYQPQHF.